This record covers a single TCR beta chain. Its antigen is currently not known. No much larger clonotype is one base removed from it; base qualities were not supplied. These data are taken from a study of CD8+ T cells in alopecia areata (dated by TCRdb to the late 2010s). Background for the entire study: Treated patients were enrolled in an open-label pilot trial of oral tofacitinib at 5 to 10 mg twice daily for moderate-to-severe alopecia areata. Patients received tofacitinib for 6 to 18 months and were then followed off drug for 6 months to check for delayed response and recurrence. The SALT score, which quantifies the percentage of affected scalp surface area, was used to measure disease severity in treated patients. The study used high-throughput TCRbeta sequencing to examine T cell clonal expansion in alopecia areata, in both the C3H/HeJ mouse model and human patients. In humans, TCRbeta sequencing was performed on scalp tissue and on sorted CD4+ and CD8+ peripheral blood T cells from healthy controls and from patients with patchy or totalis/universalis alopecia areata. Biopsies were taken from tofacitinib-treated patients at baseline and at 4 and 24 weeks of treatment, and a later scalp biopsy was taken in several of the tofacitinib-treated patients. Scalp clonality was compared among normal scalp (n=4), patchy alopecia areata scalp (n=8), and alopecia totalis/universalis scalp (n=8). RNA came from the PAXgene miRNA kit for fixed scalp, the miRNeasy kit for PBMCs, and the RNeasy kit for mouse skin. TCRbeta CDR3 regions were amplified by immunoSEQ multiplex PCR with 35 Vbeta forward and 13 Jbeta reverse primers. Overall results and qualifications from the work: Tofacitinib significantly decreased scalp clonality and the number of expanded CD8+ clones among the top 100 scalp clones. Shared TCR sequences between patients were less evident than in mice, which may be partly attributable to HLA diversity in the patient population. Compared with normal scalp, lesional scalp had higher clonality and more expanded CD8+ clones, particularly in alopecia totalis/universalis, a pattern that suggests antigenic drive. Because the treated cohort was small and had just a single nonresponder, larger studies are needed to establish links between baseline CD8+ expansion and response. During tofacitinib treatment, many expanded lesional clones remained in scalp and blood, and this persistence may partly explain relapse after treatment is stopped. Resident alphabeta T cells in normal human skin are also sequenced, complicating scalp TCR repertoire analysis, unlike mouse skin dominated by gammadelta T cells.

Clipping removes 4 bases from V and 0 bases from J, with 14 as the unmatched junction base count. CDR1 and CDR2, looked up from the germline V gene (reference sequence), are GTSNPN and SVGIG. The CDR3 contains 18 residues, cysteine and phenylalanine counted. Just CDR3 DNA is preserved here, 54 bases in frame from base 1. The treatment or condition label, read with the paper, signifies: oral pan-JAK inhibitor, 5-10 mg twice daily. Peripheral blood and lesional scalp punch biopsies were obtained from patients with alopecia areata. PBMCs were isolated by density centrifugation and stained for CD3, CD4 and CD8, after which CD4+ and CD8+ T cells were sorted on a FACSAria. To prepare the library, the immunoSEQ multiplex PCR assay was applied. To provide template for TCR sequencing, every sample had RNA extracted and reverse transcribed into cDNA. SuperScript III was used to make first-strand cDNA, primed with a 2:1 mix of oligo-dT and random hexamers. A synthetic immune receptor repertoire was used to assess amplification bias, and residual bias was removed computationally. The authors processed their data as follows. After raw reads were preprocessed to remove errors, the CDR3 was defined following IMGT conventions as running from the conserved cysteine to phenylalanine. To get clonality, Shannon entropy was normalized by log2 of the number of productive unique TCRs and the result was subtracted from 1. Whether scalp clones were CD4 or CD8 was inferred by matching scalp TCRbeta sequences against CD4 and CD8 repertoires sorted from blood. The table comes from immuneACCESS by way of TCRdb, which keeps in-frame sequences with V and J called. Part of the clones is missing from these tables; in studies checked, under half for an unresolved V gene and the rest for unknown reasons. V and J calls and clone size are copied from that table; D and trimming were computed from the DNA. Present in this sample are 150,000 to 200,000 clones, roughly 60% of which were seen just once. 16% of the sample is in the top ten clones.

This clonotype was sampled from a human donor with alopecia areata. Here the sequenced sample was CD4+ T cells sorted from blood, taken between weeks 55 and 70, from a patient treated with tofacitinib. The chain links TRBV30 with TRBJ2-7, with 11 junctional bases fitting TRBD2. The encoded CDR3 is CAWTSGGPKGVSSYEQYF. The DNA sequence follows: TGTGCCTGGACTAGCGGGGGGCCCAAAGGTGTCAGCTCCTACGAGCAGTACTTC. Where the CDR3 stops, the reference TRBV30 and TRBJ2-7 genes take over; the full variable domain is SQTIHQWPATLVQPVGSPLSLECTVEGTSNPNLYWYRQAAGRGLQLLFYSVGIGQISSEVPQNLSASRPQDRQFILSSKKLLLSDSGFYLCAWTSGGPKGVSSYEQYFGPGTRLTVT.